Presented here are 21 T cell receptor beta chains from one specimen sequenced in a study of T cells in localized non-small cell lung cancer. The assay was immunoSEQ multiplex PCR, and TCRdb's table has in-frame clones only and misses some. The sample consists of about 11,000 clones, about 68% of them appearing once. The specimen was peripheral blood, collected before any cancer treatment. The source of these receptors is a male donor aged 60 or over with stage I lung adenocarcinoma.

The chain carries TRBV6-6 and TRBJ1-3, with TRBD1 as a possible D gene (5 bases). CDR3 length equals 16 residues. Germline lookup yields CDR1 MNHNY and CDR2 SVGAGI (reference sequence). V lost 0 bases, J lost 0 bases, and 9 bases lay in between. CDR3 residues: CASSYSPGPSGNTIYF. The CDR3 DNA reads TGTGCCAGCAGTTACTCCCCGGGGCCCTCTGGAAACACCATATATTTT.

The genes are TRBV2 and TRBJ2-5; D unclear. The CDR3 totals 11 residues. CDR1 SNHLY and CDR2 FYNNEI come from the germline V gene. V lost 8 bases to trimming and J lost 5 bases, with 9 bases between them. The DNA for the CDR3 is TGTGCCAGCGGCCAACGGGAGACCCAGTACTTC. Protein: CASGQRETQYF.

This chain links TRBV7-2 with TRBJ2-5; no definite D call. Trimming removed 6 bases at V and 5 bases at J, with 13 bases between. Germline V CDR1 and CDR2: SGHTA, FQGNSA. The CDR3 spans 13 residues. CDR3 DNA: TGTGCCAGCAGTGTTTCCCGGAGCGAGACCCAGTACTTC. Protein: CASSVSRSETQYF.

V and J are TRBV6-6 and TRBJ1-5; 7 bases fit TRBD1. CDR1 and CDR2 from the germline V gene are MNHNY and SVGAGI (reference sequence). Germline trimming cut 10 bases from V and 4 bases from J; bases unmatched to any gene: 13. This CDR3 is 15 amino acids long. The DNA for the CDR3 is TGTGCCATACGCCCCGTCGACAGGGTAAATCAGCCCCAGCATTTT. Its translation: CAIRPVDRVNQPQHF.

The chain links TRBV5-6 to TRBJ2-5; no reliable D call. Trimming cost V 1 base and J 4 bases, with 2 bases left between them. The CDR3 has 11 residues. Germline V lookup: CDR1 SGHDT, CDR2 YYEEEE. CDR3 sequence reads: CASSLRETQYF. The CDR3 DNA follows: TGTGCCAGCAGCTTGAGAGAGACCCAGTACTTC.

V and J are TRBV6-5 and TRBJ2-7; TRBD1 or TRBD2 may be the D gene (5 bases each). V lost 7 bases to trimming and J lost 3 bases, with 16 bases between them. This CDR3 is 14 amino acids long. Germline assignment: CDR1 MNHEY and CDR2 SVGAGI. In nucleotides, the CDR3 is TGTGCCAGCAAAATTAACCGGGACGGCTACGAGCAGTACTTC. Translated, it gives CASKINRDGYEQYF.

The rearrangement links TRBV27 to TRBJ1-5; D might be TRBD1 (6 bases). V lost 6 bases to trimming and J lost 7 bases, with 16 bases between them. Per germline, CDR1 MNHEY and CDR2 SMNVEV (reference sequence). There are 14 residues in the CDR3. The chain's CDR3 is CASRLWGREQPQHF. The CDR3 DNA reads as TGTGCCAGCAGGTTGTGGGGGCGCGAACAGCCCCAGCATTTT.

The J gene is TRBJ2-5, the V gene TRBV11-2; tentatively, D is TRBD2 (7 bases). V lost 5 bases, J lost 1 base, and 17 bases lay in between. In germline, CDR1 is SGHAT, CDR2 FQNNGV. The CDR3 has 16 amino acids. The CDR3 bases are TGTGCCAGCAGCGGGGAGGGGGTAGCGTTCCAAGAGACCCAGTACTTC. Translation: CASSGEGVAFQETQYF.

The V call is TRBV14, the J call TRBJ1-3; no clear D gene. The V end lost 5 bases, the J end lost 4 bases, and 3 bases lay between the germline ends. From germline, CDR1 is SGHDN and CDR2 FVKESK. The CDR3 loop spans 11 amino acids. The DNA for the CDR3 is TGTGCCAGCAGCTGGGGAAACACCATATATTTT. This translates into CASSWGNTIYF.

Only a few counts were recorded for this clone. At the DNA level, this CDR3 is encoded by other sequences in the same sample as well. The chain uses TRBV5-1 and TRBJ1-6; 8 positions match TRBD1. Looked up from germline, CDR1 is SGHRS and CDR2 is YFSETQ. The V segment lost 4 bases and the J segment 8 bases; nucleotides outside the gene matches: 5. The length of the CDR3 is 14 residues. The CDR3 loop reads CASSEDRAYSPLHF. CDR3 coding DNA: TGCGCCAGCAGCGAGGACAGGGCCTATTCACCCCTCCACTTT.

In its sample, this clone was seen a few times. The rearrangement links TRBV5-1 to TRBJ2-2; D is undetermined. Trimming cost V 3 bases and J 5 bases, with 11 bases left between them. The CDR3 is made up of 14 amino acids. Germline assignment: CDR1 SGHRS and CDR2 YFSETQ. CDR3 sequence (DNA): TGCGCCAGCAGCTACGATCTAAGAACCGGGGAGCTGTTTTTT. This gives the protein CASSYDLRTGELFF.

V and J are TRBV11-1 and TRBJ2-2; the D is unclear. Germline CDR1 and CDR2: SGHAT and FQDESV (reference sequence). There are 13 residues in the CDR3. The ends were cut back, 6 bases at V and 5 bases at J, with 10 bases in the middle. The CDR3 protein is CASRAARTGELFF. The CDR3 DNA reads as TGTGCCAGCAGGGCGGCTCGGACCGGGGAGCTGTTTTTT.

This sequence joins TRBV15 and TRBJ1-4; D possibly corresponds to TRBD1 (5 bases). The germline V gene encodes CDR1 LNHNV and CDR2 YYDKDF (reference sequence). V dropped 3 bases and J dropped 5 bases, with 7 bases sitting between them. CDR3 size: 13 residues. CDR3 loop: CATSRRQNEKLFF. The CDR3 coding sequence is TGTGCCACCAGCAGGAGACAGAATGAAAAACTGTTTTTT.

The rearrangement joins TRBV5-1 to TRBJ2-3; TRBD2 is a possible D gene (6 bases). Germline CDR1 SGHRS, CDR2 YFSETQ. V was clipped by 4 bases and J by 7 bases, with 16 bases between them. The CDR3 loop spans 14 amino acids. The CDR3 DNA reads as TGCGCCAGCAGCCCGGGGGAGGTCTTGAATACGCAGTATTTT. Translation gives CASSPGEVLNTQYF.

This rearrangement joins TRBV4-3 to TRBJ2-3; 9 bases match TRBD2. The V gene end was trimmed by 2 bases and the J gene end by 0 bases; junction bases not matched to a gene: 9. Germline CDR1 is LGHNA and CDR2 is YSLEER. The CDR3 runs 18 residues. CDR3 sequence (DNA): TGCGCCAGCAGCCAATGGCGGGGGGGGACGGCTAGCACAGATACGCAGTATTTT. It is translated as CASSQWRGGTASTDTQYF.

The J gene is TRBJ2-1, the V gene TRBV7-8; D call uncertain. With 5 bases removed from V and 3 bases from J, the gap between germline ends came to 5 bases. The CDR3 extends over 12 amino acids. Germline V gene lookup returns CDR1 SGHVS and CDR2 FQNEAQ. The CDR3 DNA reads TGTGCCAGCAGCCCGGACTACAATGAGCAGTTCTTC. Its protein is CASSPDYNEQFF.

The chain is built from TRBV9 and TRBJ2-2; 9 bases align to TRBD1. Germline assignment: CDR1 SGDLS and CDR2 YYNGEE. Trimming removed 9 bases from V and 6 bases from J; junction bases left unmatched: 15. The CDR3 extends over 16 amino acids. CDR3 region: CATSQGNRGRAGELFF. The CDR3 bases are TGTGCCACCTCCCAGGGAAACAGGGGGCGGGCCGGGGAGCTGTTTTTT.

The chain employs TRBV5-6 and TRBJ2-7; D gene uncertain. In germline, CDR1 is SGHDT, CDR2 YYEEEE. This CDR3 spans 13 amino acids. V shed 1 base and J shed 2 bases, with 7 bases lying between them. The CDR3 protein is CASSLSATYEQYF. The CDR3 coding sequence is TGTGCCAGCAGCTTGTCCGCTACCTACGAGCAGTACTTC.

This chain connects TRBV5-1 to TRBJ2-3; no clear D. This CDR3 contains 16 residues. Germline V lookup: CDR1 SGHRS, CDR2 YFSETQ. V lost 3 bases and J lost 4, with 18 bases in between. The DNA of the CDR3 is TGCGCCAGCAGCTCGAGAGCATCGGTAACAGCAGATACGCAGTATTTT. It encodes CASSSRASVTADTQYF. The whole variable domain, filled in from reference TRBV5-1 and TRBJ2-3, reads KAGVTQTPRYLIKTRGQQVTLSCSPISGHRSVSWYQQTPGQGLQFLFEYFSETQRNKGNFPGRFSGRQFSNSRSEMNVSTLELGDSALYLCASSSRASVTADTQYFGPGTRLTVL.

This sequence joins TRBV6-6 and TRBJ1-5; D is undetermined. Trimming left V 2 bases short and J 2 bases short, with 10 bases between. This CDR3 spans 15 amino acids. The germline CDR1 and CDR2 sequences are MNHNY and SVGAGI (reference sequence). The CDR3 loop is CASSYEGRRNQPQHF. The CDR3 DNA sequence: TGTGCCAGCAGTTACGAAGGGCGTCGCAATCAGCCCCAGCATTTT.

This chain joins TRBV19 and TRBJ2-7; D is unclear. Per the germline V gene, CDR1 is LNHDA and CDR2 is SQIVND (reference sequence). Trimming pared 4 bases from V and 2 bases from J, leaving 9 bases between. The CDR3 length is 13 residues. This CDR3 reads CASSTGSPYEQYF. Written as DNA, the CDR3 is TGTGCCAGTAGTACGGGCAGCCCCTACGAGCAGTACTTC.